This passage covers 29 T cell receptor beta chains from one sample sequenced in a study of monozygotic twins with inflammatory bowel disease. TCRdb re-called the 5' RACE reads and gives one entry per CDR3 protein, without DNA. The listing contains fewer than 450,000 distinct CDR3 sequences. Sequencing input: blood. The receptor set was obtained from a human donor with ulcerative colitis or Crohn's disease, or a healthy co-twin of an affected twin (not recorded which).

CDR3 region: CASSQQRGNTGELFF. This chain links TRBV5-1 with TRBJ2-2; TCRdb selects TRBD1, and the lack of DNA leaves this call unchecked. The CDR3 covers 15 residues. The germline V gene encodes CDR1 SGHRS and CDR2 YFSETQ.

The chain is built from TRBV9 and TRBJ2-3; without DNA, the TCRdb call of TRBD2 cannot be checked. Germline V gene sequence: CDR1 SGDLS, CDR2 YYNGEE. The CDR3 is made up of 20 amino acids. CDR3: CASSLSHRGELTLSTDTQYF. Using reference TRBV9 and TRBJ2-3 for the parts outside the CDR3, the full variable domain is DSGVTQTPKHLITATGQRVTLRCSPRSGDLSVYWYQQSLDQGLQFLIQYYNGEERAKGNILERFSAQQFPDLHSELNLSSLELGDSALYFCASSLSHRGELTLSTDTQYFGPGTRLTVL.

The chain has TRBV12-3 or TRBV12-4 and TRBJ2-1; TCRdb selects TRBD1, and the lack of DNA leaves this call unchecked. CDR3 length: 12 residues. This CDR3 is CAPRGKYNEQFF.

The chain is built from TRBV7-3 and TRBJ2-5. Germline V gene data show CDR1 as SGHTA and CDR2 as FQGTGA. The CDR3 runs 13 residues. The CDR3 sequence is CASSSRNEETQYF.

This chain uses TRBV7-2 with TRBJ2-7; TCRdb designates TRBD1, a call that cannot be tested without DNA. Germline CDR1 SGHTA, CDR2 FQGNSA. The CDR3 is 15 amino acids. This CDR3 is CASSRGEGVSYEQYF.

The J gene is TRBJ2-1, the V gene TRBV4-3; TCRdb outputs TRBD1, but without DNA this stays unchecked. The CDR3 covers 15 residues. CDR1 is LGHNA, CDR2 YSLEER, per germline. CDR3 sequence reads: CASSQQKTGINEQFF.

The CDR3 spells CAWSVGGHRNQPQHF. The chain joins TRBV30 to TRBJ1-5; the D call of TRBD1 rests on TCRdb alone, since no DNA is present to check it. The CDR3 is 15 residues long. Germline V gene sequence: CDR1 GTSNPN, CDR2 SVGIG (reference sequence).

The CDR3 protein is CASSTGSSSYNEQFF. This chain uses TRBV6-2 or TRBV6-3 with TRBJ2-1; TCRdb outputs TRBD2, but without DNA this stays unchecked. Germline V gives CDR1 MNHEY, CDR2 SVGEGT. The CDR3 totals 15 residues.

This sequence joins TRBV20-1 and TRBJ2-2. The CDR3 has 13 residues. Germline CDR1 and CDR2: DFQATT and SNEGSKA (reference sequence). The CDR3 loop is CSARYPGHGELFF.

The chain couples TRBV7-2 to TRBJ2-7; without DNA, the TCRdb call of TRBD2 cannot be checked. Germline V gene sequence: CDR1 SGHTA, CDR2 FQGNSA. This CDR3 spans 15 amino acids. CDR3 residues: CASSQTSGGIYEQYF.

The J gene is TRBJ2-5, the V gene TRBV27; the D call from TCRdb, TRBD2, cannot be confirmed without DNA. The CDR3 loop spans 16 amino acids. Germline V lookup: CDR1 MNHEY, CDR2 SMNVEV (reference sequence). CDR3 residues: CASSSAGLDGRETQYF.

Here the CDR3 reads CSASHREFYGYTF. J is TRBJ1-2 and V is TRBV20-1. CDR1 and CDR2 (germline): DFQATT, SNEGSKA (reference sequence). The CDR3 totals 13 residues.

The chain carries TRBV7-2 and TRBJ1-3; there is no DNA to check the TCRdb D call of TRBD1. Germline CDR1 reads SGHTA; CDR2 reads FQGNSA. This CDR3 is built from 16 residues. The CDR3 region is CASTPGGTLIGNTIYF.

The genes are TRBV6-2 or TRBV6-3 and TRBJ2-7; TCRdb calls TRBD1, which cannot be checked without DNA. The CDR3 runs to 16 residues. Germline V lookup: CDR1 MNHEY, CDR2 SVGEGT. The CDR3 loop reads CASSYRPGPNSYEQYF.

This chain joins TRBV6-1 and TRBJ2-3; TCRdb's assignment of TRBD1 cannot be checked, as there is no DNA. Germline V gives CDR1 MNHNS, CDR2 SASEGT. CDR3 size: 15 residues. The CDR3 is CASSEGGHPTDTQYF.

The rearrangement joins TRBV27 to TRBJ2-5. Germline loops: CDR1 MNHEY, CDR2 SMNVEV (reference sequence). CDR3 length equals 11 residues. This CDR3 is CASSLGKTQYF.

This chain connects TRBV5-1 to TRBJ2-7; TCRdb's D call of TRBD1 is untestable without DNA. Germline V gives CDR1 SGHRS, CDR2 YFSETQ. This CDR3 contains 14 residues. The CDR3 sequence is CASSLSGGTYEQYF.

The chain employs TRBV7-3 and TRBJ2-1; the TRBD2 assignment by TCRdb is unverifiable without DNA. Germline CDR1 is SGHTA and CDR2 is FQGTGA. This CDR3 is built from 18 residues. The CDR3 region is CASSLTSLLGLAYNEQFF.

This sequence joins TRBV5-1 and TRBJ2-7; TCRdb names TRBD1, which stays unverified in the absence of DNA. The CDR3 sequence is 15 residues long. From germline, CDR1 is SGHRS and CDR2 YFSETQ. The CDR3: CASSLGAGASYEQYF.

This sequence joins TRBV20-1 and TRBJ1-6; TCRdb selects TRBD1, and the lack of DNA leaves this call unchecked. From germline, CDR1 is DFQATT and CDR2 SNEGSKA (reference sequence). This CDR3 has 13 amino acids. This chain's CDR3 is CSAKGQKNSPLHF.

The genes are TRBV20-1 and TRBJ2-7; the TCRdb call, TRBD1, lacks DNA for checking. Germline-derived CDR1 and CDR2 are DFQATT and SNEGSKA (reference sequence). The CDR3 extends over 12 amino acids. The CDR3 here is CSASSQGYEQYF.

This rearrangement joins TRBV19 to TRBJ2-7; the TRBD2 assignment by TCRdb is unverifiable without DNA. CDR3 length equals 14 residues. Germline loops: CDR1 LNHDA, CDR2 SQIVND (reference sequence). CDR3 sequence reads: CASRRLVVSYEQYF.

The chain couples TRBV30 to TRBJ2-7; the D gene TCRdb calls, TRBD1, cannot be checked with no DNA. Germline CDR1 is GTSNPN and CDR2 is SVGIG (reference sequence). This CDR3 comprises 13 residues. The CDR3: CAWSPGFSYEQYF.

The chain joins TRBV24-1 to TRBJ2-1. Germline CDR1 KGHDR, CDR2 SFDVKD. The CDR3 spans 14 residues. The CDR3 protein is CATSDLGVGNEQFF.

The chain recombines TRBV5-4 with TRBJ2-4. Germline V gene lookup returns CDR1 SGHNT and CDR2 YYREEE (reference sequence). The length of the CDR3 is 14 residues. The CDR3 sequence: CASSLAGAQNIQYF.

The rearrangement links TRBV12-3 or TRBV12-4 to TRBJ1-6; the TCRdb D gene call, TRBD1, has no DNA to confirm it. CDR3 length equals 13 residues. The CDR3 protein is CASSFGGDSPLHF.

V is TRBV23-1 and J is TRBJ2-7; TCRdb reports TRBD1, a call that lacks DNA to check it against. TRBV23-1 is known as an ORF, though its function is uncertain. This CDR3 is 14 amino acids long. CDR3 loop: CASSQRQGTYEQYF.

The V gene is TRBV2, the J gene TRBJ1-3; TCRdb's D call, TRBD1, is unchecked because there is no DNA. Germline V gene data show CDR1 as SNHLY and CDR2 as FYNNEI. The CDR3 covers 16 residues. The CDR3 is CASRTGQAASGNTIYF.

This chain's CDR3 is CASSLIRPGGTGELFF. This chain uses TRBV5-4 with TRBJ2-2; TCRdb's D call of TRBD1 is untestable without DNA. This CDR3 has 16 residues. CDR1 and CDR2 from the germline V gene are SGHNT and YYREEE (reference sequence).